Listed below are T cell receptor beta chains from one sample, sequenced in a study of cytomegalovirus exposure and HLA in healthy donors. The data were produced by immunoSEQ multiplex PCR, yet TCRdb's version contains in-frame clones alone and is incomplete. The data show around 91,000 clones, around nine tenths seen once. The sequencing sample was made of PBMCs. These receptors all stem from a man aged 30-40 years in good health and CMV-seropositive. CDR3s include the opening cysteine and the closing phenylalanine or tryptophan.

V	J	CDR3
TRBV4-1	TRBJ2-1	CASSQGQGTRSSYNEQFF
TRBV6-5	TRBJ2-5	CASSYSPRREETQYF
TRBV28	TRBJ2-3	CASSLPWTSGSGTDTQYF
TRBV27	TRBJ2-1	CASSFLDRDNEQFF
TRBV7-3	TRBJ2-3	CASSLDRTSTDTQYF
TRBV27	TRBJ2-1	CASSLLMRRNEQFF
TRBV4-1	TRBJ2-1	CASSLRTSGSYNEQFF
TRBV19	TRBJ2-1	CASSKTSGDYNEQFF
TRBV27	TRBJ2-3	CASSLRRRDPSTDTQYF
TRBV27	TRBJ2-3	CASSSVLAGGWADTQYF
TRBV27	TRBJ1-5	CASSQRWSNQPQHF
TRBV29-1	TRBJ1-3	CSVETGSSGNTIYF
TRBV10-3	TRBJ1-6	CAISEPRTGGNMGSPLHF
TRBV30	TRBJ2-1	CAWRETSGFCNEQFF
TRBV30	TRBJ2-1	CAWSVQGLAGGPANNEQFF
TRBV15	TRBJ2-7	CATSSPGQGKNEQYF